One and the same sample provided the 5 T cell receptor beta chains below, sequenced in a study of human T cells and chemical hapten exposure. TCRdb ran MiXCR on the RACE reads and lists one entry per CDR3 protein. The table lists over 100,000 distinct CDR3 sequences, less than 10% of them singletons. The time point here: patch test 2, 6 weeks after DPC sensitization. Documented treatment: therapeutic diphenylcyclopropenone sensitization with weekly scalp DPC. Sequenced material: whole blood, taken in connection with sensitization to the hapten diphenylcyclopropenone (DPC). The receptors originated from a woman aged 40 to 55 with alopecia areata. Some clones in this sample may be carry-over from other donors' samples.

This clonotype turned up a few times. This chain joins TRBV28 and TRBJ2-7, with 7 bases lining up with TRBD1. The CDR3 length is 15 residues. The junction had 8 bases not matched to a gene; V was cut back by 6 bases and J by 0 bases. From germline, CDR1 is MDHEN and CDR2 SYDVKM. CDR3 sequence (DNA): TGTGCCAGCAGCCAAAGGACAGGAGGCTCCTACGAGCAGTACTTC. Translation gives CASSQRTGGSYEQYF.

This clonotype was counted many times. The rearrangement links TRBV11-3 to TRBJ2-1; 7 nucleotides match TRBD1. The CDR3 extends over 15 amino acids. Trimming removed 0 bases from V and 6 bases from J; junction bases left unmatched: 5. Germline lookup yields CDR1 SGHNT and CDR2 YENEEA. CDR3 amino acids: CASSLETGSGNEQFF. The CDR3 region has the DNA TGTGCCAGCAGCTTAGAGACAGGGTCAGGCAATGAGCAGTTCTTC.

This clonotype was detected a few times. In DNA form, the CDR3 reads TGCGCCAGCAGCCCCAGGACAGGGGTGGGATACAATGAGCAGTTCTTC. It encodes CASSPRTGVGYNEQFF. This rearrangement joins TRBV10-1 to TRBJ2-1, with TRBD1 identical over 9 bases. The V gene's germline CDR1 is WNHNN and CDR2 SYGVQD (reference sequence). The V segment lost 6 bases and the J segment 4 bases; nucleotides outside the gene matches: 10. This CDR3 contains 16 residues.

There are a few counts of this clonotype. This rearrangement joins TRBV7-2 to TRBJ2-3; D gene ambiguous. CDR1 is SGHTA and CDR2 is FQGNSA in the germline V gene. The CDR3 runs to 13 residues. V was shortened by 5 bases and J by 5 bases, with 11 bases between the two germline ends. CDR3 DNA: TGTGCCAGCAGCCCTCGGAAAAGAGATACGCAGTATTTT. Protein: CASSPRKRDTQYF.

This clonotype was found many times. The genes are TRBV11-2 and TRBJ2-1; tentative D call: TRBD2 (5 bases). Trimming pared 6 bases from V and 7 bases from J, leaving 19 bases between. The CDR3 loop spans 15 amino acids. CDR1 and CDR2 (germline): SGHAT, FQNNGV. CDR3 in amino acids: CASSPPGTRKNEQFF. The CDR3 DNA sequence: TGTGCCAGCAGTCCCCCCGGAACTAGGAAAAATGAGCAGTTCTTC.